The present entry profiles one T cell receptor beta chain with its context. Its antigen is unidentified. This CDR3 is 14 amino acids long. Germline CDR1 MGHRA, CDR2 YSYEKL. Between the trimmed V and J ends, which lost 5 bases and 5 bases, there was a span of 15 bases. This sample was included in a study of OX40 agonist ivuxolimab in advanced cancers. Study summary: Ivuxolimab, an agonistic anti-OX40 (CD134) antibody, was given to patients. General study points: Within 6 weeks, CD4+ and CD8+ blood T cells expanded clonally at 0.1 to 3.0 mg/kg.

Autoimmune disease history or systemic immunosuppression barred patients. Using immunoSEQ multiplex PCR, the repertoire was profiled, and TCRdb retains in-frame clones only, with some absent. The table includes over 85,000 clones, 90% to 95% detected once. The chain employs TRBV4-1 and TRBJ2-5, with D perhaps TRBD1 or TRBD2 (5 bases each). The sequence derives from an adult with an advanced solid tumor such as melanoma, head and neck, liver or kidney cancer. The sample consisted of CD4+ or CD8+ T cells sorted from blood, taken in a trial of the OX40 agonist ivuxolimab. The CDR3 region has the DNA TGCGCCAGCAGCTATTTGCAGGGCGGGGAGACCCAGTACTTC. Translating gives CASSYLQGGETQYF.